The table lists the clone carrying this TCR beta chain with a few counts. What it binds is not known. Constant-segment primers served in 5'RACE that generated TCR alpha and TCR beta cDNA libraries bearing sample barcodes and UMIs. One entry per CDR3 protein results from TCRdb running MiXCR on the 5' RACE reads. The table lists fewer than 700,000 distinct CDR3 sequences, around 17% of them singletons. CDR3 size: 20 residues. Germline trimming cut 0 bases from V and 1 base from J; bases unmatched to any gene: 15. The germline gives CDR1 SQVTM, CDR2 ANQGSEA. This record belongs to a study of T-cell memory formation after mild COVID-19. Study-wide results and caveats: Day 15 to 85 contractors were CD4/CD8 balanced; later expanders leaned CD4+. Some SARS-CoV-2-responding clones were already detected in memory before infection.

This receptor was identified in an adult woman who had mild COVID-19 (a few samples of this study predate the infection). Cell type and time point are not known. The chain couples TRBV29-1 to TRBJ1-3; 10 nucleotides line up with TRBD1. Material for sequencing was PBMCs or a T cell subset sorted from them (not recorded which). For the CDR3, the DNA is TGCAGCGTTGAAGATTGGCGAACGAGGACAGGGGGAATGTCTGGAAACACCATATATTTT. Translating it yields CSVEDWRTRTGGMSGNTIYF.